What follows are 15 T cell receptor beta chains derived from one specimen sequenced in a study of yellow fever vaccine responses in identical twins. MiXCR was run by TCRdb on the RT-PCR reads, yielding one entry per CDR3 protein. The table lists some 20,000 distinct CDR3 sequences, roughly 80% of them singletons. The sample consisted of T cells from blood (PBMCs), unsorted or a sorted subset (not recorded which), taken before or after yellow fever vaccination (not recorded which). Receptors originate from a young woman who received the yellow fever vaccine.

The chain links TRBV11-2 to TRBJ2-2, with TRBD1 as a possible D gene (6 bases). Germline V gene lookup returns CDR1 SGHAT and CDR2 FQNNGV. Trimming left V 4 bases short and J 2 bases short, with 8 bases between. The CDR3 is 14 residues long. The DNA for the CDR3 is TGTGCCAGCAGCTGGACAGAAAACACCGGGGAGCTGTTTTTT. As protein: CASSWTENTGELFF.

The chain carries TRBV3-1 and TRBJ2-7, with unresolved D. The CDR3 loop spans 13 amino acids. CDR1 and CDR2 from the germline V gene are LGHDT and YNNKEL (reference sequence). V dropped 0 bases and J dropped 2 bases, with 5 bases sitting between them. The CDR3 here is CASSQEPTYEQYF. The CDR3 DNA reads as TGTGCCAGCAGCCAAGAGCCAACCTACGAGCAGTACTTC.

The V gene is TRBV29-1, the J gene TRBJ2-1; no reliable D call. The germline V gene has CDR1 SQVTM and CDR2 ANQGSEA. The CDR3 runs to 11 residues. V was cut by 3 bases and J by 4 bases, with 4 bases left in between. CDR3 amino acids: CSVDGYNEQFF. As DNA, the CDR3 is TGCAGCGTTGACGGGTACAATGAGCAGTTCTTC.

The chain joins TRBV4-2 to TRBJ2-1; TRBD2 is a possible D gene (5 bases). The V gene lost 4 bases and the J gene lost 5 bases, with 15 bases spanning the gap. CDR3 length: 15 amino acids. Germline CDR1 LGHNA, CDR2 YNFKEQ. CDR3 nucleotide sequence: TGTGCCAGCAGCCCGGAGGTCATATCTAACAATGAGCAGTTCTTC. Translating gives CASSPEVISNNEQFF.

The chain is built from TRBV5-4 and TRBJ1-5, with D possibly TRBD1 on 6 matching bases. Germline CDR1 is SGHNT and CDR2 is YYREEE (reference sequence). V was clipped by 0 bases and J by 1 base, with 11 bases between them. The CDR3 is 16 residues long. The CDR3: CASSLAGGSSNQPQHF. CDR3 nucleotides: TGTGCCAGCAGCTTGGCCGGGGGCTCCAGCAATCAGCCCCAGCATTTT.

This sequence joins TRBV4-3 and TRBJ2-1; a possible D gene is TRBD1 (5 bases). Trimming stripped 1 base from V and 4 bases from J, with 17 bases between. From germline, CDR1 is LGHNA and CDR2 YSLEER. The CDR3 has 17 residues. The DNA of the CDR3 is TGCGCCAGCAGCCAAGTTCTCGCAAGGGCAGGGTACAATGAGCAGTTCTTC. This sequence encodes CASSQVLARAGYNEQFF.

The rearrangement uses TRBV4-1 and TRBJ2-5; 14 nucleotides align to TRBD2. Germline V gene lookup returns CDR1 MGHRA and CDR2 YSYEKL. Trimming cost V 1 base and J 5 bases; bases outside gene matches: 3. This CDR3 has 16 residues. CDR3 protein: CASSQGLAGGLETQYF. DNA for the CDR3: TGCGCCAGCAGCCAAGGACTAGCGGGGGGGCTGGAGACCCAGTACTTC.

This CDR3 is CATSRDRGPYEQYF. In nucleotides, the CDR3 is TGTGCCACCAGCAGAGATCGGGGGCCCTACGAGCAGTACTTC. The chain couples TRBV15 to TRBJ2-7; D might be TRBD1 or TRBD2, each matching 6 bases. Per germline, CDR1 LNHNV and CDR2 YYDKDF (reference sequence). This CDR3 is built from 14 residues. The V and J ends lost 0 bases and 2 bases respectively, with 8 bases between them. Supplemented by reference TRBV15 and TRBJ2-7, the full variable domain reads DAMVIQNPRYQVTQFGKPVTLSCSQTLNHNVMYWYQQKSSQAPKLLFHYYDKDFNNEADTPDNFQSRRPNTSFCFLDIRSPGLGDTAMYLCATSRDRGPYEQYFGPGTRLTVT.

This clonotype has only a few counts. The chain recombines TRBV4-1 with TRBJ2-1; the match to TRBD1 covers 7 bases. The CDR3 extends over 14 amino acids. Germline CDR1 is MGHRA and CDR2 is YSYEKL. The V gene end was trimmed by 5 bases and the J gene end by 8 bases; junction bases not matched to a gene: 9. In nucleotides, the CDR3 is TGCGCCAGCAGCGTGACAGGGTTTGTAGATGAGCAGTTCTTC. As protein: CASSVTGFVDEQFF.

The V and J genes are TRBV3-1 and TRBJ2-3, with TRBD2 matching 9 bases. The V gene's germline CDR1 is LGHDT and CDR2 YNNKEL (reference sequence). V gave up 4 bases and J gave up 10 bases; unmatched junction bases: 3. The CDR3 loop spans 12 amino acids. Here the CDR3 reads CASSPGLASQYF. As DNA, the CDR3 is TGTGCCAGCAGCCCCGGACTAGCGTCGCAGTATTTT.

V is TRBV11-1 and J is TRBJ1-2, with D hard to call. This CDR3 region has 13 residues. With 6 bases removed from V and 1 base from J, the gap between germline ends came to 9 bases. Germline-derived CDR1 and CDR2 are SGHAT and FQDESV (reference sequence). The CDR3 DNA follows: TGTGCCAGCAGTTCCAGTTATAACTATGGCTACACCTTC. As protein: CASSSSYNYGYTF.

The chain combines TRBV18 with TRBJ1-1; possible D gene TRBD1, 5 bases. Germline CDR1 KGHSH, CDR2 LQKENI. The V and J ends lost 6 bases and 1 base respectively, with 9 bases between them. The CDR3 totals 13 residues. The CDR3 DNA is TGTGCCAGCTCGAAGGACAAGAACACTGAAGCTTTCTTT. Protein sequence: CASSKDKNTEAFF.

The chain is built from TRBV7-9 and TRBJ2-3; D is uncertain. Germline V gene sequence: CDR1 SEHNR, CDR2 FQNEAQ (reference sequence). The CDR3 sequence is 13 residues long. Trimming shortened V by 2 bases and J by 4 bases, and 7 bases separated the two germline ends. The CDR3 protein is CASSLWYPDTQYF. The CDR3 DNA follows: TGTGCCAGCAGCTTATGGTACCCAGATACGCAGTATTTT.

The genes are TRBV4-2 and TRBJ1-5, with D uncertain. V was shortened by 0 bases and J by 0 bases, with 12 bases between the two germline ends. Germline assignment: CDR1 LGHNA and CDR2 YNFKEQ. This CDR3 region has 17 residues. CDR3 bases: TGTGCCAGCAGCCAAGATCCACATATGGATAGCAATCAGCCCCAGCATTTT. This translates into CASSQDPHMDSNQPQHF.

This clonotype has a handful of counts. The chain has TRBV18 and TRBJ1-3; D gene unclear. Germline V CDR1 and CDR2: KGHSH, LQKENI. The CDR3 has 14 amino acids. Trimming removed 0 bases from V and 9 bases from J, with 12 bases in between. Written as DNA, the CDR3 is TGTGCCAGCTCACCACCGGAAGTCAGTGGCACCATATATTTT. Encoded protein: CASSPPEVSGTIYF.